One sample yielded the 21 T cell receptor beta chains listed below, sequenced in a study of cytomegalovirus exposure and HLA in healthy donors. A multiplex PCR was run with 60 Vbeta primers and 13 Jbeta primers. Clones were sequenced by immunoSEQ multiplex PCR, and TCRdb holds only the in-frame ones, with some missing. Among over 65,000 clones, around 67% were seen once, and the ten largest hold 6.5% to 7.5%. The sample was PBMCs. All receptors come from a woman between 45 and 65 years old in good health and CMV-seropositive.

The V gene is TRBV4-1, the J gene TRBJ2-7, with TRBD2 matching 11 bases. Germline V CDR1 and CDR2: MGHRA, YSYEKL. Trimming cost V 4 bases and J 1 base; bases outside gene matches: 3. The CDR3 runs 15 residues. The DNA of the CDR3 is TGCGCCAGCAGCCGGGGACTAGCGGCATCCTACGAGCAGTACGTC. It specifies CASSRGLAASYEQYV.

This clone was detected ten times or more. The chain links TRBV27 to TRBJ1-2, with unresolved D. In germline, CDR1 is MNHEY, CDR2 SMNVEV (reference sequence). V lost 5 bases, J lost 2 bases, and 15 bases lay in between. This CDR3 spans 15 amino acids. The CDR3 DNA follows: TGTGCCAGCAGTGACTTGAAAGGTGACAACTATGGCTACACCTTC. Its protein product is CASSDLKGDNYGYTF.

The table lists this clone with a few counts. CDR3 residues: CASSLFSVGDTQYF. Written as DNA, the CDR3 is TGTGCCAGCAGCTTGTTCAGTGTTGGAGATACGCAGTATTTT. The gene calls are TRBV5-4 and TRBJ2-3; D is uncertain. This CDR3 has 14 residues. The germline gives CDR1 SGHNT, CDR2 YYREEE (reference sequence). V lost 1 base and J 5 bases, leaving 11 bases between the germline ends. The variable domain in full, with the rest retrieved from reference TRBV5-4 and TRBJ2-3, is ETGVTQSPTHLIKTRGQQVTLRCSSQSGHNTVSWYQQALGQGPQFIFQYYREEENGRGNFPPRFSGLQFPNYSSELNVNALELDDSALYLCASSLFSVGDTQYFGPGTRLTVL.

The gene calls are TRBV28 and TRBJ1-4; weak D call: TRBD1 (5 bases). V lost 6 bases, J lost 2 bases, and 10 bases lay in between. This CDR3 is built from 14 residues. The germline V gene encodes CDR1 MDHEN and CDR2 SYDVKM. CDR3: CASRPGLTNEKLFF. CDR3 coding DNA: TGTGCCAGCAGGCCAGGGTTGACTAATGAAAAACTGTTTTTT.

This clone was seen a handful of times. V usage is TRBV19 and J usage is TRBJ1-6; D is unclear. Trimming cost V 1 base and J 2 bases, with 6 bases left between them. This CDR3 contains 15 residues. Per the germline V gene, CDR1 is LNHDA and CDR2 is SQIVND (reference sequence). This CDR3 reads CASSIAGAYNSPLHF. In nucleotides, the CDR3 is TGTGCCAGTAGTATAGCCGGAGCCTATAATTCACCCCTCCACTTT.

J is TRBJ2-5 and V is TRBV14; no reliable D call. The last part of the DNA fits TRBJ2-7 better; the J call may be wrong. The CDR3 covers 13 residues. Germline CDR1 and CDR2: SGHDN and FVKESK. CDR3 amino acids: CASSQEEAYEQYF. The CDR3 region has the DNA TGTGCCAGCAGCCAAGAAGAAGCCTACGAGCAGTACTTC.

The chain combines TRBV29-1 with TRBJ2-3; possibly TRBD1 for D (6 bases). V was cut by 5 bases and J by 3 bases, with 15 bases left in between. Germline CDR1 is SQVTM and CDR2 is ANQGSEA. CDR3 size: 14 residues. In nucleotides, the CDR3 is TGCAGCGTTAAAAGGGCAGGGGTGACAGATACGCAGTATTTT. It translates to CSVKRAGVTDTQYF.

This clone has only a few counts. CDR3 bases: TGTGCCAGCAGCCACGAGACAGGAAACGGCTACACCTTC. Its protein is CASSHETGNGYTF. The J gene is TRBJ1-2, the V gene TRBV5-8; possible D gene TRBD1, 6 bases. The length of the CDR3 is 13 residues. Between the trimmed V and J ends, which lost 4 bases and 8 bases, there was a span of 15 bases. The germline V gene has CDR1 SGHTS and CDR2 YDEGEE.

The chain combines TRBV19 with TRBJ2-6; 7 bases align to TRBD1. The CDR3 sequence is 16 residues long. With 5 bases clipped from V and 2 bases from J, the junction kept 6 bases outside the gene matches. Germline V CDR1 and CDR2: LNHDA, SQIVND (reference sequence). The CDR3 nucleotides read TGTGCCAGTAGTCACCAGGGGGTAGCTGGGGCCAACGTCCTGACTTTC. Amino acid sequence: CASSHQGVAGANVLTF.

The CDR3 bases are TGTGCCAGCAGTGGGATGGAGAGGGAGACCCAGTACTTC. This codes for CASSGMERETQYF. The chain combines TRBV6-1 with TRBJ2-5; the D is unclear. Looked up from germline, CDR1 is MNHNS and CDR2 is SASEGT. With 4 bases removed from V and 5 bases from J, the gap between germline ends came to 11 bases. The CDR3 has 13 amino acids.

This clone was recorded a few times. The chain recombines TRBV6-1 with TRBJ2-7; tentative D call: TRBD1 (6 bases). Germline V gene lookup returns CDR1 MNHNS and CDR2 SASEGT. V lost 5 bases to trimming and J lost 3 bases, with 8 bases between them. This CDR3 has 12 amino acids. The CDR3 DNA is TGTGCCAGCAGTTCAGGGGACTACGAGCAGTACTTC. Its protein product is CASSSGDYEQYF.

This clone occurred a few times. The gene calls are TRBV7-3 and TRBJ1-1; D remains ambiguous. Germline-derived CDR1 and CDR2 are SGHTA and FQGTGA. The germline V and J ends were trimmed by 5 bases and 0 bases, with 19 bases remaining between them. The CDR3 is made up of 17 amino acids. The chain's CDR3 is CASSRREAMRMNTEAFF. The CDR3, as DNA: TGTGCCAGCAGCCGGCGGGAAGCGATGAGAATGAACACTGAAGCTTTCTTT.

The chain couples TRBV27 to TRBJ2-1; 11 bases line up with TRBD2. The CDR3 loop spans 19 amino acids. V was pared by 6 bases and J by 8 bases, with 21 bases of the junction left unmatched. Germline V gives CDR1 MNHEY, CDR2 SMNVEV (reference sequence). The CDR3 reads CASRAEKIIAGGLKDEQFF. CDR3 DNA: TGTGCCAGCAGAGCCGAAAAAATTATAGCGGGGGGGCTTAAGGATGAGCAGTTCTTC.

This chain joins TRBV18 and TRBJ1-3; the D is unclear. Trimming pared 1 base from V and 4 bases from J, leaving 14 bases between. The germline V gene encodes CDR1 KGHSH and CDR2 LQKENI. The CDR3 is made up of 16 amino acids. This CDR3 is CASSPLPPMAGNTIYF. In DNA, the CDR3 is TGTGCCAGCTCACCACTCCCTCCCATGGCCGGAAACACCATATATTTT.

The chain couples TRBV5-4 to TRBJ2-1; possible D gene TRBD2, 5 bases. V was cut by 1 base and J by 4 bases, with 12 bases left in between. The CDR3 is 15 residues long. Per the germline V gene, CDR1 is SGHNT and CDR2 is YYREEE (reference sequence). CDR3 region: CASSLKLGDYNEQFF. The CDR3 nucleotides are TGTGCCAGCAGCTTGAAACTGGGAGATTACAATGAGCAGTTCTTC.

The genes are TRBV6-5 and TRBJ2-2, with D perhaps TRBD2 (5 bases). Germline-derived CDR1 and CDR2 are MNHEY and SVGAGI. Trimming took 6 bases from V and 10 from J, leaving 18 bases between them. The CDR3 covers 14 residues. The CDR3 coding sequence is TGTGCCAGCAGCCGCGAGGGCAAGGCCGAGGAGCTGTTTTTT. Its translation: CASSREGKAEELFF.

V and J are TRBV6-5 and TRBJ1-6; D may be TRBD1 (5 bases). With 5 bases removed from V and 6 bases from J, the gap between germline ends came to 11 bases. Per the germline V gene, CDR1 is MNHEY and CDR2 is SVGAGI. The CDR3 extends over 14 amino acids. CDR3 bases: TGTGCCAGCAGTAACGGGGGGATTAATTCACCCCTCCACTTT. Amino acid sequence: CASSNGGINSPLHF.

This clone was counted between two and nine times. The V call is TRBV19, the J call TRBJ2-1; 9 positions agree with TRBD2. This CDR3 is 15 amino acids long. CDR1 is LNHDA, CDR2 SQIVND, per germline (reference sequence). The J segment lost 3 bases and the V segment lost 4 bases, leaving 4 bases of the junction unmatched. The CDR3 DNA reads as TGTGCCAGTAGTAATGCAGCGGGGGGCTACAATGAGCAGTTCTTC. Protein: CASSNAAGGYNEQFF.

The chain combines TRBV7-6 with TRBJ2-3; TRBD1 matches 8 bases. Trimming cost V 1 base and J 0 bases; bases outside gene matches: 21. The CDR3 is made up of 22 amino acids. Looked up from germline, CDR1 is SGHVS and CDR2 is FNYEAQ. In DNA form, the CDR3 reads TGTGCCAGCAGCTTAGGGGGAAGACCCGGACAGGGTGGCTCACTTAGCACAGATACGCAGTATTTT. It translates to CASSLGGRPGQGGSLSTDTQYF.

This rearrangement joins TRBV19 to TRBJ2-2; the D is unclear. V lost 5 bases to trimming and J lost 5 bases, with 9 bases between them. The CDR3 loop spans 13 amino acids. Germline V lookup: CDR1 LNHDA, CDR2 SQIVND (reference sequence). The CDR3 DNA reads as TGTGCCAGTAGTCCACCAGGTACCGGGGAGCTGTTTTTT. It is translated as CASSPPGTGELFF.

The rearrangement uses TRBV11-3 and TRBJ2-3; D is perhaps TRBD2 (5 bases). CDR1 and CDR2 (germline): SGHNT, YENEEA. This CDR3 has 12 amino acids. V gave up 5 bases and J gave up 6 bases, with 9 bases separating them. The CDR3: CASSPSSDTQYF. Here the CDR3 DNA reads TGTGCCAGCAGCCCATCTAGCGATACGCAGTATTTT. Using reference TRBV11-3 and TRBJ2-3 for the parts outside the CDR3, the full variable domain is EAGVVQSPRYKIIEKKQPVAFWCNPISGHNTLYWYLQNLGQGPELLIRYENEEAVDDSQLPKDRFSAERLKGVDSTLKIQPAELGDSAVYLCASSPSSDTQYFGPGTRLTVL.